These T cell receptor beta chains were read from a single sample in a study of brain T cells in children with intractable seizures. Clones were read by immunoSEQ multiplex PCR, and TCRdb kept only the in-frame ones, dropping some. Counted here are a few hundred thousand clones, approximately 93% occurring once; the ten biggest clones make up approximately 5%. Sample: peripheral blood, taken approximately 5 months after surgery. These receptor sequences come from a boy in the first two years of life with tuberous sclerosis and intractable seizures. Both conserved end residues are part of each CDR3. The order of the fields is J gene, D gene, V gene, CDR3 length, CDR3 protein, CDR3 DNA. The D gene is left open where the match is weak.

j_gene: TRBJ1-4
d_gene: TRBD1
v_gene: TRBV4-1
len: 17
CDR3aa: CASSERQGVLANEKLFF
CDR3nt: TGCGCCAGCAGCGAAAGACAGGGGGTATTGGCTAATGAAAAACTGTTTTTT

j_gene: TRBJ1-1
d_gene: -
v_gene: TRBV7-3
len: 15
CDR3aa: CASSQSPGRNTEAFF
CDR3nt: TGTGCCAGCAGCCAAAGCCCCGGGAGGAACACTGAAGCTTTCTTT

j_gene: TRBJ2-5
d_gene: TRBD2
v_gene: TRBV6-6
len: 14
CDR3aa: CASSWTSGRETQYF
CDR3nt: TGTGCCAGCAGTTGGACTAGCGGGAGAGAGACCCAGTACTTC

j_gene: TRBJ2-7
d_gene: TRBD2
v_gene: TRBV25-1
len: 15
CDR3aa: CASSSSAGGSYEQYF
CDR3nt: TGTGCCAGCAGTTCTTCAGCGGGAGGGTCCTACGAGCAGTACTTC

j_gene: TRBJ2-4
d_gene: -
v_gene: TRBV6-5
len: 14
CDR3aa: CASSYSDREGIQYF
CDR3nt: TGTGCCAGCAGTTACTCGGACAGGGAGGGCATTCAGTACTTC

j_gene: TRBJ2-1
d_gene: TRBD2
v_gene: TRBV11-2
len: 16
CDR3aa: CASSLNRLAAYNEQFF
CDR3nt: TGTGCCAGCAGCTTAAATCGACTAGCGGCGTACAATGAGCAGTTCTTC

j_gene: TRBJ2-7
d_gene: TRBD2
v_gene: TRBV6-1
len: 14
CDR3aa: CASSEGGSSYEQYF
CDR3nt: TGTGCCAGCAGTGAAGGCGGGAGCTCCTACGAGCAGTACTTC

j_gene: TRBJ2-2
d_gene: -
v_gene: TRBV9
len: 14
CDR3aa: CASRKDGGSGELFF
CDR3nt: TGTGCCAGCAGAAAAGATGGGGGTTCCGGGGAGCTGTTTTTT

j_gene: TRBJ2-3
d_gene: -
v_gene: TRBV5-4
len: 14
CDR3aa: CASSFAMGRDTQYF
CDR3nt: TGTGCCAGCAGCTTTGCAATGGGGCGTGATACGCAGTATTTT

j_gene: TRBJ2-7
d_gene: TRBD2
v_gene: TRBV4-2
len: 17
CDR3aa: CASSQGGLAGALYEQYF
CDR3nt: TGTGCCAGCAGCCAAGGGGGACTAGCGGGAGCGCTCTACGAGCAGTACTTC

j_gene: TRBJ1-6
d_gene: TRBD1
v_gene: TRBV4-1
len: 20
CDR3aa: CASSQDQGQGYRSYNSPLHF
CDR3nt: TGCGCCAGCAGCCAAGATCAAGGACAGGGGTACAGGTCCTATAATTCACCCCTCCACTTT

j_gene: TRBJ2-7
d_gene: TRBD1
v_gene: TRBV6-5
len: 15
CDR3aa: CASRDIRDRVYEQYF
CDR3nt: TGTGCCAGCAGGGACATCCGGGACAGGGTCTACGAGCAGTACTTC

j_gene: TRBJ2-2
d_gene: -
v_gene: TRBV11-3
len: 15
CDR3aa: CASSLTWGGNGELFF
CDR3nt: TGTGCCAGCAGCCTAACGTGGGGGGGCAACGGGGAGCTGTTTTTT

j_gene: TRBJ2-7
d_gene: TRBD1
v_gene: TRBV11-3
len: 16
CDR3aa: CASSGPLQGPTGEQYF
CDR3nt: TGTGCCAGCAGCGGCCCCCTACAGGGGCCAACGGGGGAGCAGTACTTC

j_gene: TRBJ2-1
d_gene: -
v_gene: TRBV5-1
len: 13
CDR3aa: CASSRTPNNEQFF
CDR3nt: TGCGCCAGCAGCAGGACACCGAACAATGAGCAGTTCTTC

j_gene: TRBJ2-2
d_gene: -
v_gene: TRBV7-3
len: 14
CDR3aa: CASSTSVPTGELFF
CDR3nt: TGTGCCAGCAGCACTAGTGTCCCCACCGGGGAGCTGTTTTTT

j_gene: TRBJ1-1
d_gene: -
v_gene: TRBV27
len: 15
CDR3aa: CATVKGPFMNTEAFF
CDR3nt: TGTGCCACCGTGAAAGGCCCCTTTATGAACACTGAAGCTTTCTTT

j_gene: TRBJ1-4
d_gene: -
v_gene: TRBV3-1/TRBV3-2
len: 14
CDR3aa: CASSQGVGNEKLFF
CDR3nt: TGTGCCAGCAGCCAAGGGGTGGGTAATGAAAAACTGTTTTTT

j_gene: TRBJ2-3
d_gene: TRBD1
v_gene: TRBV30
len: 15
CDR3aa: CASTGTHGSTDTQYF
CDR3nt: TGTGCCTCGACAGGGACGCACGGCAGCACAGATACGCAGTATTTT

j_gene: TRBJ2-7
d_gene: -
v_gene: TRBV11-2
len: 13
CDR3aa: CASSLELGAHLYF
CDR3nt: TGTGCCAGCAGCTTAGAGTTGGGGGCGCACCTCTACTTC

j_gene: TRBJ1-1
d_gene: -
v_gene: TRBV9
len: 18
CDR3aa: CASSVVGQGSLENTEAFF
CDR3nt: TGTGCCAGCAGCGTAGTTGGTCAGGGGAGCCTAGAGAACACTGAAGCTTTCTTT

j_gene: TRBJ1-1
d_gene: -
v_gene: TRBV2
len: 14
CDR3aa: CASTRQAGHTEAFF
CDR3nt: TGTGCCAGCACCCGCCAGGCTGGGCACACTGAAGCTTTCTTT

j_gene: TRBJ1-1
d_gene: -
v_gene: TRBV7-8
len: 15
CDR3aa: CASSRGPGRNTEAFF
CDR3nt: TGTGCCAGCAGCCGAGGGCCGGGCCGTAACACTGAAGCTTTCTTT